The 14 T cell receptor beta chains in this list originate from one sample, sequenced in a study of blood T cell repertoires in COVID-19. TCRdb keeps only in-frame clones here, not all; method: immunoSEQ multiplex PCR. The repertoire has 250,000 to 300,000 clones, 75% to 90% of them found once; the top ten carry about 2.2%. The sequenced material came from peripheral blood. The receptors were sampled from a woman between 50 and 59 years old who had recovered from COVID-19.

This chain joins TRBV9 and TRBJ1-2, with D hard to call. The CDR3 totals 15 residues. In germline, CDR1 is SGDLS, CDR2 YYNGEE. V was clipped by 3 bases and J by 1 base, with 13 bases between them. CDR3 nucleotide sequence: TGTGCCAGCAGCGCCCAGACAAGATTTAACTATGGCTACACCTTC. Its protein is CASSAQTRFNYGYTF. Combining the CDR3 with reference TRBV9 and TRBJ1-2 gives the whole variable domain DSGVTQTPKHLITATGQRVTLRCSPRSGDLSVYWYQQSLDQGLQFLIQYYNGEERAKGNILERFSAQQFPDLHSELNLSSLELGDSALYFCASSAQTRFNYGYTFGSGTRLTVV.

The chain links TRBV4-1 to TRBJ2-7, with D maybe TRBD2 (6 bases). Trimming shortened V by 1 base and J by 5 bases, and 15 bases separated the two germline ends. The CDR3 spans 15 residues. Germline CDR1 and CDR2: MGHRA and YSYEKL. CDR3 coding DNA: TGCGCCAGCAGCCAAGTTGGAGGGTTTCGCCACGAGCAGTACTTC. Its translation: CASSQVGGFRHEQYF.

This clone occurred a few times. The chain is built from TRBV28 and TRBJ2-7; D is unclear. This CDR3 has 14 amino acids. V was shortened by 4 bases and J by 0 bases, with 10 bases between the two germline ends. Germline lookup yields CDR1 MDHEN and CDR2 SYDVKM. The CDR3 region has the DNA TGTGCCAGCAGTTCCTCCGATAGCTCCTACGAGCAGTACTTC. Its translation: CASSSSDSSYEQYF.

The chain recombines TRBV5-1 with TRBJ2-5; 10 nucleotides match TRBD1. The J segment lost 4 bases and the V segment lost 0 bases, leaving 3 bases of the junction unmatched. The germline gives CDR1 SGHRS, CDR2 YFSETQ. The CDR3 is 15 residues long. CDR3 amino acids: CASSLGDRGRETQYF. The CDR3 coding sequence is TGCGCCAGCAGCTTGGGGGACAGGGGTAGAGAGACCCAGTACTTC. The full variable domain, completed using reference TRBV5-1 and TRBJ2-5, is KAGVTQTPRYLIKTRGQQVTLSCSPISGHRSVSWYQQTPGQGLQFLFEYFSETQRNKGNFPGRFSGRQFSNSRSEMNVSTLELGDSALYLCASSLGDRGRETQYFGPGTRLLVL.

The chain couples TRBV2 to TRBJ2-1; 7 bases are a match to TRBD2. This CDR3 contains 14 residues. V lost 7 bases, J lost 7 bases, and 10 bases stayed unmatched. The germline V gene encodes CDR1 SNHLY and CDR2 FYNNEI. The CDR3 is CASTGLVSVNEQFF. In nucleotides, the CDR3 is TGTGCCAGCACCGGACTAGTCAGCGTAAATGAGCAGTTCTTC.

The rearrangement uses TRBV7-3 and TRBJ1-3; D perhaps matches TRBD1 (5 bases). Germline V CDR1 and CDR2: SGHTA, FQGTGA. The V and J ends lost 1 base and 0 bases respectively, with 7 bases between them. The CDR3 spans 15 residues. Here the CDR3 DNA reads TGTGCCAGCAGCTTAAGGGGGGACTCTGGAAACACCATATATTTT. Amino acid sequence: CASSLRGDSGNTIYF. The full variable domain, with the rest looked up from reference TRBV7-3 and TRBJ1-3, is GAGVSQTPSNKVTEKGKYVELRCDPISGHTALYWYRQSLGQGPEFLIYFQGTGAADDSGLPNDRFFAVRPEGSVSTLKIQRTERGDSAVYLCASSLRGDSGNTIYFGEGSWLTVV.

The rearrangement joins TRBV5-1 to TRBJ2-7; a weak D match, TRBD2 (5 bases). Germline-derived CDR1 and CDR2 are SGHRS and YFSETQ. Between the trimmed V and J ends, which lost 7 bases and 5 bases, there was a span of 19 bases. CDR3 length: 14 residues. The chain's CDR3 is CASSYVGRADEQYF. CDR3 coding DNA: TGCGCCAGCTCCTATGTGGGGAGAGCAGACGAGCAGTACTTC.

The chain combines TRBV6-1 with TRBJ1-2; 8 bases align to TRBD1. The J segment lost 7 bases and the V segment lost 4 bases, leaving 14 bases of the junction unmatched. CDR3 length: 16 amino acids. Germline values: CDR1 MNHNS, CDR2 SASEGT. CDR3 loop: CASSGPHLDRVAGYTF. Here the CDR3 DNA reads TGTGCCAGCAGTGGTCCCCACCTGGACAGGGTTGCTGGCTACACCTTC.

The V call is TRBV6-1, the J call TRBJ1-6, with 7 bases lining up with TRBD1. The J segment lost 6 bases and the V segment lost 0 bases, leaving 8 bases of the junction unmatched. The CDR3 has 17 amino acids. The germline CDR1 and CDR2 sequences are MNHNS and SASEGT. CDR3 residues: CASSEAGGGTANSPLHF. Here the CDR3 DNA reads TGTGCCAGCAGTGAAGCCGGGGGGGGGACAGCTAATTCACCCCTCCACTTT.

The V call is TRBV5-1, the J call TRBJ1-3; D gene ambiguous. V was cut by 0 bases and J by 2 bases, with 6 bases left in between. The CDR3 loop spans 14 amino acids. From germline, CDR1 is SGHRS and CDR2 YFSETQ. CDR3 in DNA: TGCGCCAGCAGCTTGGCTGACACTGGAAACACCATATATTTT. Its protein product is CASSLADTGNTIYF.

This rearrangement joins TRBV6-2 or TRBV6-3 to TRBJ1-1; D is uncertain. Germline V lookup: CDR1 MNHEY, CDR2 SVGEGT. The V gene lost 2 bases and the J gene lost 2 bases, with 9 bases spanning the gap. CDR3 length: 14 amino acids. The CDR3 DNA reads as TGTGCCAGCAGTTACCCACGAGGCAACACTGAAGCTTTCTTT. Residues: CASSYPRGNTEAFF.

The V and J genes are TRBV10-3 and TRBJ1-1; no firm D call. V was clipped by 0 bases and J by 10 bases, with 15 bases between them. The CDR3 has 14 amino acids. Germline lookup yields CDR1 ENHRY and CDR2 SYGVKD. The CDR3 DNA follows: TGTGCCATCAGTGAGTCGGCTTCTATAGGAGGAGCTTTCTTT. Its translation: CAISESASIGGAFF.

This chain uses TRBV4-2 with TRBJ2-1, with D possibly being TRBD1 (5 bases). The CDR3 sequence is 16 residues long. CDR1 LGHNA and CDR2 YNFKEQ come from the germline V gene. Trimming took off 0 bases at V and 16 bases at J, with 25 bases between the two ends. CDR3 protein: CASSQDMRRQPLAEFF. The CDR3 DNA is TGTGCCAGCAGCCAAGATATGAGACGACAGCCGTTGGCCGAATTCTTC.

The chain has TRBV7-6 and TRBJ1-3; a weak D match, TRBD1 (6 bases). The CDR3 is 15 amino acids. Trimming removed 5 bases at V and 0 bases at J, with 11 bases between. Per the germline V gene, CDR1 is SGHVS and CDR2 is FNYEAQ. CDR3 in DNA: TGTGCCAGCAGCCAGGACAGTAACTCTGGAAACACCATATATTTT. Encoded protein: CASSQDSNSGNTIYF.